The 13 T cell receptor beta chains presented below share a single source sample, sequenced in a study of blood T cells in healthy people across ages. Combining a sample-barcoded 5' primer with a J-beta primer mix, a second PCR ran for 7 to 11 cycles. TCRdb fed the 5' RACE reads into MiXCR, producing one record per CDR3 protein. The data show about 970,000 distinct CDR3 sequences, 51% seen once. The material sequenced was blood. The receptors were sampled from a woman aged 55-75 years in good health.

The sample holds one count of this clonotype. The chain links TRBV30 to TRBJ2-6, with a weak D call TRBD1 (5 bases). Trimming left V 0 bases short and J 0 bases short, with 12 bases between. Germline V gene sequence: CDR1 GTSNPN, CDR2 SVGIG (reference sequence). The CDR3 extends over 17 amino acids. CDR3 bases: TGTGCCTGGAGTGTTTCATTGGACAACTCTGGGGCCAACGTCCTGACTTTC. It is translated as CAWSVSLDNSGANVLTF.

This clonotype was seen repeatedly, ten times or more. V usage is TRBV4-1 and J usage is TRBJ1-4; possible D gene TRBD1, 5 bases. The CDR3 spans 16 residues. In germline, CDR1 is MGHRA, CDR2 YSYEKL. Trimming removed 9 bases at V and 0 bases at J, with 17 bases between. The CDR3 region is CASQRGERATNEKLFF. For the CDR3, the DNA is TGCGCCAGTCAGAGGGGAGAGCGAGCAACTAATGAAAAACTGTTTTTT.

The chain uses TRBV4-1 and TRBJ2-7; TRBD2 matches at 12 bases. V trimming: 4 bases; J trimming: 0 bases; junction bases outside the gene matches: 7. Germline loops: CDR1 MGHRA, CDR2 YSYEKL. The CDR3 is made up of 17 amino acids. Here the CDR3 reads CASSRRTSGTYSYEQYF. In DNA form, the CDR3 reads TGCGCCAGCAGCCGCAGGACTAGCGGGACTTACTCCTACGAGCAGTACTTC.

The V and J genes are TRBV2 and TRBJ2-2; D call uncertain. Trimming shortened V by 2 bases and J by 1 base, and 2 bases separated the two germline ends. This CDR3 comprises 13 residues. CDR1 is SNHLY, CDR2 FYNNEI, per germline. Here the CDR3 reads CASSEKNTGELFF. DNA for the CDR3: TGTGCCAGCAGTGAAAAGAACACCGGGGAGCTGTTTTTT.

The chain joins TRBV7-2 to TRBJ1-2; no clear D gene. The germline V and J ends were trimmed by 11 bases and 2 bases, with 21 bases remaining between them. CDR3 length: 15 amino acids. The germline gives CDR1 SGHTA, CDR2 FQGNSA. This CDR3 reads CAGKRGGQTNYGYTF. The CDR3 DNA sequence: TGTGCCGGCAAGAGAGGCGGCCAAACAAACTATGGCTACACCTTC.

Points on this clonotype: One junction end does not reproduce the germline sequence, and a read error may be involved. The chain carries TRBV6-2 or TRBV6-3 and TRBJ2-3; maybe TRBD2 (5 bases). The CDR3 covers 17 residues. Per germline, CDR1 MNHEY and CDR2 SVGEGT. The DNA of the CDR3 is TGTGTCAGCAACAACCCTCCGGAGTGGGAGAAGCCAGATACGCAGTATTTT. Residues: CVSNNPPEWEKPDTQYF.

This sequence joins TRBV2 and TRBJ2-3; 8 bases agree with TRBD1. V was pared by 6 bases and J by 1 base, with 6 bases of the junction left unmatched. From germline, CDR1 is SNHLY and CDR2 FYNNEI. The CDR3 has 15 residues. The CDR3 region is CASRTGTGGTDTQYF. In DNA form, the CDR3 reads TGTGCCAGCAGGACCGGGACAGGAGGCACAGATACGCAGTATTTT.

This clonotype was detected a few times. This chain uses TRBV4-2 with TRBJ2-4, with D tentatively TRBD2 (5 bases). Germline lookup yields CDR1 LGHNA and CDR2 YNFKEQ. The germline V and J ends were trimmed by 3 bases and 3 bases, with 15 bases remaining between them. The CDR3 covers 16 residues. The CDR3 region has the DNA TGTGCCAGCAGCCAGGATCCAGGAGGTATCAAAAACATTCAGTACTTC. Its translation is CASSQDPGGIKNIQYF.

The rearrangement links TRBV30 to TRBJ1-1; D gene uncertain. V shed 8 bases and J shed 5 bases, with 15 bases lying between them. The V gene's germline CDR1 is GTSNPN and CDR2 SVGIG (reference sequence). The CDR3 totals 12 residues. The CDR3: CAGERTGTEAFF. CDR3 nucleotides: TGTGCCGGAGAGAGGACGGGAACTGAAGCTTTCTTT.

This clonotype was observed at least ten times. V is TRBV28 and J is TRBJ2-7; D gene uncertain. The CDR3 sequence is 13 residues long. The V gene lost 6 bases and the J gene lost 4 bases, with 13 bases spanning the gap. Germline CDR1 MDHEN, CDR2 SYDVKM. Here the CDR3 reads CASSLRPIYEQYF. The CDR3 nucleotides are TGTGCCAGCAGCTTACGACCCATTTACGAGCAGTACTTC.

The rearrangement joins TRBV7-2 to TRBJ2-1; 12 bases are a match to TRBD2. Unmatched junction bases numbered 9, after V lost 2 bases and J lost 7 bases. The CDR3 is made up of 17 amino acids. Germline V lookup: CDR1 SGHTA, CDR2 FQGNSA. The CDR3 DNA reads TGTGCCAGCAGCTTATCGACTAGCGGGAGAGGAGGGAATGAGCAGTTCTTC. This encodes CASSLSTSGRGGNEQFF.

The chain links TRBV12-3 or TRBV12-4 to TRBJ2-1, with a possible D match to TRBD2 (6 bases). The CDR3 consists of 14 residues. Trimming shortened V by 6 bases and J by 12 bases, and 21 bases separated the two germline ends. The CDR3 loop reads CASSTGTPISGQFF. CDR3 sequence (DNA): TGTGCCAGCAGCACCGGGACTCCTATCAGTGGGCAGTTCTTC.

The chain recombines TRBV27 with TRBJ2-7, with D possibly matching TRBD2 (5 bases). The end of the DNA is better explained by TRBJ2-4, so the J call may be wrong. From germline, CDR1 is MNHEY and CDR2 SMNVEV (reference sequence). This CDR3 spans 13 amino acids. The CDR3 nucleotides read TGTGCCAGCAGTTTTGGTGGGAGAAACATTCAGTACTTC. Residues: CASSFGGRNIQYF.